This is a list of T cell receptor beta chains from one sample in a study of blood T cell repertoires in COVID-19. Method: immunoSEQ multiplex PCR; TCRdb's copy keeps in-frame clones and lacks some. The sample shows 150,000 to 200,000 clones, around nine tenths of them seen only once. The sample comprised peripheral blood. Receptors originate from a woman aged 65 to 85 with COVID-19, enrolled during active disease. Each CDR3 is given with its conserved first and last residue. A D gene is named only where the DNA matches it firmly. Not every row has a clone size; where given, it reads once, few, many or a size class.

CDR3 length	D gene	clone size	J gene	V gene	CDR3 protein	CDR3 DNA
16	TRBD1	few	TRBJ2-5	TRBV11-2	CASSLVGAGGQETQYF	TGTGCCAGCAGCTTAGTAGGGGCAGGGGGCCAGGAGACCCAGTACTTC
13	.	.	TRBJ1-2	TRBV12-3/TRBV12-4	CASRRGKGYGYTF	TGTGCCAGCAGAAGGGGCAAGGGCTATGGCTACACCTTC
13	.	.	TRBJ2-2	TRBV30	CAWILRNTGELFF	TGTGCCTGGATATTGAGGAACACCGGGGAGCTGTTTTTT
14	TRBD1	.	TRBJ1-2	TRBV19	CASSIDRQGDGYTF	TGTGCCAGTAGTATAGACAGGCAGGGGGATGGCTACACCTTC
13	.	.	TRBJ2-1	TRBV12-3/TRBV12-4	CASSPETVNEQFF	TGTGCCAGCAGCCCTGAGACAGTCAATGAGCAGTTCTTC
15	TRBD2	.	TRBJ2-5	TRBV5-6	CASSLVASGAETQYF	TGTGCCAGCAGCTTGGTGGCTAGCGGGGCGGAGACCCAGTACTTC
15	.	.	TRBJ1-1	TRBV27	CASIGWGEKHTEAFF	TGTGCCAGCATTGGATGGGGGGAGAAGCACACTGAAGCTTTCTTT
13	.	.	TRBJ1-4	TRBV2	CASRGRGFEKLFF	TGTGCCAGCAGGGGTCGGGGATTTGAAAAACTGTTTTTT
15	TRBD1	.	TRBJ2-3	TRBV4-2	CASSSGTGGPDTQYF	TGTGCCAGCAGCTCCGGGACAGGGGGCCCAGATACGCAGTATTTT
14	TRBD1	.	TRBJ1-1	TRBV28	CASSPAPGQGNTFF	TGTGCCAGCAGTCCCGCCCCGGGACAGGGGAATACTTTCTTT
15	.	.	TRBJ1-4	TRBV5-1	CASSLKGAGDEKLFF	TGCGCCAGCAGCTTGAAAGGGGCAGGGGATGAAAAACTGTTTTTT
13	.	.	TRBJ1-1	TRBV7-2	CASSLSRDTEAFF	TGTGCCAGCAGCTTATCGAGGGACACTGAAGCTTTCTTT
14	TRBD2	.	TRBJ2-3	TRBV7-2	CASRSGRGTDTQYF	TGTGCCAGCAGATCCGGGCGGGGGACAGATACGCAGTATTTT
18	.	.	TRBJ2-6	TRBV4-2	CASSQENVAEAGANVLTF	TGTGCCAGCAGCCAAGAAAACGTCGCGGAGGCTGGGGCCAACGTCCTGACTTTC
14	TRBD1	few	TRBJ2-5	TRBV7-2	CASSTNRGLQTQYF	TGTGCCAGCAGTACGAACAGGGGTCTGCAGACCCAGTACTTC
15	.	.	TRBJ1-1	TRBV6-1	CASSERWGAGSEAFF	TGTGCCAGCAGTGAAAGGTGGGGCGCGGGGTCTGAAGCTTTCTTT
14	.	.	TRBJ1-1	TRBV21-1	CASSTENLNTEAFF	TGTGCCAGCAGCACCGAAAACTTGAACACTGAAGCTTTCTTT
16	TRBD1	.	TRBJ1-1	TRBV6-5	CASSYTPDRALPEAFF	TGTGCCAGCAGTTACACTCCGGACAGGGCCCTCCCTGAAGCTTTCTTT
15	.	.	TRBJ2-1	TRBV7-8	CASSLGYSNYNEQFF	TGTGCCAGCAGCTTAGGCTACAGTAATTACAATGAGCAGTTCTTC
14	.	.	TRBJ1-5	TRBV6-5	CASSLQALRQPQHF	TGTGCCAGCAGCCTACAGGCCTTAAGGCAGCCCCAGCATTTT
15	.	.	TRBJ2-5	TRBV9	CASSVSGEGRETQYF	TGTGCCAGCAGCGTTTCAGGGGAAGGGCGGGAGACCCAGTACTTC
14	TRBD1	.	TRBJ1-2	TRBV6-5	CASSYRDREGGYTF	TGTGCCAGCAGTTACAGGGACAGGGAGGGTGGCTACACCTTC
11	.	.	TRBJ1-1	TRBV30	CAWKGQSRAFF	TGTGCCTGGAAAGGACAGTCACGGGCTTTCTTT
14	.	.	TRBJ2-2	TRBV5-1	CASSPGLNTGELFF	TGCGCCAGCTCCCCTGGACTGAACACCGGGGAGCTGTTTTTT
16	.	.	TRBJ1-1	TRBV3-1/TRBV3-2	CASSPHIKTGNTEAFF	TGTGCCAGCAGCCCACATATCAAGACAGGGAACACTGAAGCTTTCTTT
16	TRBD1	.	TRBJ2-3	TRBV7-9	CASSSGQGKLTDTQYF	TGTGCCAGCAGCTCGGGACAGGGGAAATTAACAGATACGCAGTATTTT
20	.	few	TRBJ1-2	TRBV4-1	CASSSRALGQLTSSTPGYTF	TGCGCCAGCAGCTCTAGAGCCTTGGGTCAGTTGACCTCATCAACACCCGGCTACACCTTC
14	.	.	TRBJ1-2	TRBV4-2	CASSQALKSDGYTF	TGTGCCAGCAGCCAAGCGTTGAAGTCGGATGGCTACACCTTC
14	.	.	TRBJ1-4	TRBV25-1	CASSVRQDREKLFF	TGTGCCAGCAGTGTGAGACAGGACCGTGAAAAACTGTTTTTT
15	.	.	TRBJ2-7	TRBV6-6	CASSYSGGSSYEQYF	TGTGCCAGCAGTTACTCAGGAGGTTCCTCCTACGAGCAGTACTTC
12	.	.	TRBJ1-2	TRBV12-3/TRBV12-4	CASSLEGYGYTF	TGTGCCAGCAGTTTGGAGGGTTATGGCTACACCTTC
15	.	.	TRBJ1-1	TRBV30	CAWGEGWMLNTEAFF	TGTGCCTGGGGCGAGGGTTGGATGTTAAACACTGAAGCTTTCTTT
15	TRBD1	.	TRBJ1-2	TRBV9	CASSKGDRPNYGYTF	TGTGCCAGCAGTAAGGGGGACAGACCTAACTATGGCTACACCTTC
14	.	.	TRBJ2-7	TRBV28	CASRAPPGVAEQYF	TGTGCCAGCAGAGCCCCCCCAGGGGTCGCCGAGCAGTACTTC
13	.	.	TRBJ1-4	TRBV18	CASSPPGGEKLFF	TGTGCCAGCTCACCACCGGGGGGGGAAAAACTGTTTTTT
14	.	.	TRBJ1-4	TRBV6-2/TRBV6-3	CASSYKRVSEKLFF	TGTGCCAGCAGTTATAAGAGAGTTTCCGAAAAACTGTTTTTT
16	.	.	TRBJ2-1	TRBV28	CASSRGSRTNYNEQFF	TGTGCCAGCAGTCGCGGGTCTCGTACGAACTACAATGAGCAGTTCTTC
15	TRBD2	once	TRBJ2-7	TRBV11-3	CASTRRGTSGGAGYF	TGTGCCAGCACCCGGCGGGGGACTAGCGGGGGGGCTGGGTACTTC
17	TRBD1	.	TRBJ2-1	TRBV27	CASSSNRDRGSYNEQFF	TGTGCCAGCAGTTCGAATAGGGACAGGGGGTCCTACAATGAGCAGTTCTTC
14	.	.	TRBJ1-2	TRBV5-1	CASSSDSVNYGYTF	TGCGCCAGCAGCTCGGACAGTGTTAACTATGGCTACACCTTC
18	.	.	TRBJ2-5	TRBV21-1	CANRLPVSGDRKGETQYF	TGTGCCAACCGCCTCCCCGTAAGCGGGGATAGGAAAGGGGAGACCCAGTACTTC
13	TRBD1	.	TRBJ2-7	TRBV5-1	CASSAQTGLEQYF	TGCGCCAGCAGCGCCCAGACAGGGCTCGAGCAGTACTTC
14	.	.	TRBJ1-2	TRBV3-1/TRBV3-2	CASSQRQMSYGYTF	TGTGCCAGCAGCCAACGACAAATGTCCTATGGCTACACCTTC
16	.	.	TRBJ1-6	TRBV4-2	CASSQERNSNSGPLHF	TGTGCCAGCAGCCAAGAACGTAATTCTAATTCGGGACCCCTCCACTTT
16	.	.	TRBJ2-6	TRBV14	CASSLIGQSGANVLTF	TGTGCCAGCAGCCTCATAGGACAGTCTGGGGCCAACGTCCTGACTTTC
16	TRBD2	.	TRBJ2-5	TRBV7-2	CASSDRRGGYMKTQYF	TGTGCCAGCAGCGACCGGCGGGGGGGTTATATGAAGACCCAGTACTTC
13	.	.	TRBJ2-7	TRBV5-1	CASSIDNSYEQYF	TGCGCCAGCAGCATCGACAACTCCTACGAGCAGTACTTC
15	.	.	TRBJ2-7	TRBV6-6	CASSYPGLGEDEQYF	TGTGCCAGCAGTTATCCCGGACTCGGGGAAGACGAGCAGTACTTC
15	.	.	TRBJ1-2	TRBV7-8	CASSLLTGYDYGYTF	TGTGCCAGCAGCTTACTGACAGGCTATGACTATGGCTACACCTTC
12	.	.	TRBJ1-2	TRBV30	CAWSSDLTGYTF	TGTGCCTGGAGTTCGGACTTGACCGGCTACACCTTC
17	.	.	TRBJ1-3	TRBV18	CASSRYGQTSSGNTIYF	TGTGCCAGCTCACGGTATGGGCAGACGAGCTCTGGAAACACCATATATTTT
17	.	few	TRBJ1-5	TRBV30	CAWSVRAGGTINQPQHF	TGTGCCTGGAGTGTACGGGCGGGAGGGACAATAAATCAGCCCCAGCATTTT
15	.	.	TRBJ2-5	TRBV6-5	CASSPQLVGLETQYF	TGTGCCAGCAGTCCTCAACTAGTCGGCTTGGAGACCCAGTACTTC
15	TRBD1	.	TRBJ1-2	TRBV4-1	CASSPRQGVSYGYTF	TGCGCCAGCAGCCCAAGGCAGGGGGTTTCTTATGGCTACACCTTC
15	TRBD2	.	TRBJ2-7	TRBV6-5	CASTVTSGAAYEQYF	TGTGCCAGCACCGTTACTAGCGGGGCCGCCTACGAGCAGTACTTC
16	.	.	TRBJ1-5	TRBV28	CASSLPPRQSNQPQHF	TGTGCCAGCAGTTTACCTCCTAGACAGAGCAATCAGCCCCAGCATTTT